These T cell receptor beta chains were read from a single sample in a study of blood T cells in healthy people across ages. From the 5' RACE reads, TCRdb called clonotypes with MiXCR, one entry per CDR3 protein. This table holds 700,000 or so distinct CDR3 sequences, around a fifth found once. The sample was blood. Receptors were obtained from a man aged 65 to 79 in good health. CDR3s include the opening cysteine and the closing phenylalanine or tryptophan. The D gene is left open where the match is weak. Not all rows give a size; the values are once, few, many and, for expanded clones, a class.

>-|TRBV29-1|TRBJ2-1|TRBD2
CSAEPTSGRVSYNEQFF
TGCAGCGCTGAACCCACTAGCGGGAGGGTTTCATACAATGAGCAGTTCTTC
>few|TRBV20-1|TRBJ2-1|-
CSARSGSSAWVTEQFF
TGCAGTGCTAGATCCGGATCTAGTGCATGGGTGACTGAGCAGTTCTTC
>many|TRBV2|TRBJ2-2|-
CASSEVSGTGELFF
TGTGCCAGCAGTGAGGTTAGCGGCACCGGGGAGCTGTTTTTT
>few|TRBV6-1|TRBJ1-4|-
CASRLPGATNEKLFF
TGTGCCAGCAGGCTTCCGGGCGCAACTAATGAAAAACTGTTTTTT
>once|TRBV14|TRBJ1-2|-
CASSQDADSYGYTF
TGTGCCAGCAGCCAAGATGCCGACAGCTATGGCTACACCTTC
>-|TRBV5-5|TRBJ2-3|-
CASSLGGPSDTQYF
TGTGCCAGCAGCTTGGGGGGGCCGTCAGATACGCAGTATTTT
>few|TRBV7-9|TRBJ1-1|TRBD1
CAITADRGMNTEAFF
TGTGCCATCACGGCGGACAGGGGGATGAACACTGAAGCTTTCTTT
>-|TRBV10-3|TRBJ1-1|TRBD1
CAISDHDRAQGTEAFF
TGTGCCATCAGTGACCACGACAGGGCGCAAGGCACTGAAGCTTTCTTT
>-|TRBV7-2|TRBJ2-5|-
CASSLALFNGQETQYF
TGTGCCAGCAGCTTAGCGCTTTTTAACGGCCAAGAGACCCAGTACTTC
>-|TRBV29-1|TRBJ2-3|-
CSVDSGPSTDTQYF
TGCAGCGTTGACAGCGGACCTAGCACAGATACGCAGTATTTT
>-|TRBV6-5|TRBJ1-5|-
CASSYSIQSNQPQHF
TGTGCCAGCAGTTACTCGATACAGAGCAATCAGCCCCAGCATTTT
>few|TRBV24-1|TRBJ1-2|-
CATSDPTQGNYGYTF
TGTGCCACCAGTGATCCTACACAGGGAAACTATGGCTACACCTTC
>many|TRBV12-3/TRBV12-4|TRBJ2-5|-
CASSREETQYF
TGTGCCAGCTCCAGAGAAGAGACCCAGTACTTC
>few|TRBV3-1|TRBJ2-1|TRBD2
CASSQAGGNNEQFF
TGTGCCAGCAGCCAAGCGGGGGGGAACAATGAGCAGTTCTTC
>-|TRBV29-1|TRBJ2-3|-
CSVEFGDTQYF
TGCAGCGTTGAATTCGGGGATACGCAGTATTTT
>-|TRBV10-3|TRBJ1-1|-
CAISEGNTEAFF
TGTGCCATCAGTGAGGGCAACACTGAAGCTTTCTTT
>once|TRBV9|TRBJ1-4|-
CASSARGGNEKLFF
TGTGCCAGCAGCGCCCGCGGGGGTAATGAAAAACTGTTTTTT
>-|TRBV12-3/TRBV12-4|TRBJ2-5|-
CASSLVRGYQETQYF
TGTGCCAGCAGTTTAGTACGAGGGTACCAAGAGACCCAGTACTTC
>many|TRBV28|TRBJ2-3|-
CASSLARLAQYF
TGTGCCAGCAGTTTAGCGAGGCTGGCGCAGTATTTT
>-|TRBV15|TRBJ2-1|-
CATTYVNEQFF
TGTGCCACCACCTACGTCAATGAGCAGTTCTTC
>few|TRBV7-9|TRBJ2-1|-
CASSKLFHEQFF
TGTGCCAGCAGCAAGCTTTTCCATGAGCAGTTCTTC
>-|TRBV4-1|TRBJ1-1|-
CASSQDRRAGSEAFF
TGCGCCAGCAGCCAAGATAGGAGGGCCGGGTCTGAAGCTTTCTTT
>-|TRBV7-2|TRBJ1-2|-
CASSLVRGYGYTF
TGTGCCAGCAGCTTAGTCAGGGGCTATGGCTACACCTTC
>-|TRBV10-3|TRBJ1-1|-
CASKDGGSTEAFF
TGTGCCTCCAAAGACGGTGGATCCACTGAAGCTTTCTTT
>few|TRBV4-2|TRBJ2-1|TRBD2
CASSQEGLAVGNEQFF
TGTGCCAGCAGCCAAGAGGGACTAGCGGTGGGCAATGAGCAGTTCTTC
>-|TRBV19|TRBJ2-7|-
CASSISGPAPYEEQYF
TGTGCCAGTAGTATAAGCGGGCCAGCCCCTTACGAGGAGCAGTACTTC
>few|TRBV6-6|TRBJ1-6|-
CASSNTGLNSPLHF
TGTGCCAGCAGTAACACAGGGCTAAATTCACCCCTCCACTTT